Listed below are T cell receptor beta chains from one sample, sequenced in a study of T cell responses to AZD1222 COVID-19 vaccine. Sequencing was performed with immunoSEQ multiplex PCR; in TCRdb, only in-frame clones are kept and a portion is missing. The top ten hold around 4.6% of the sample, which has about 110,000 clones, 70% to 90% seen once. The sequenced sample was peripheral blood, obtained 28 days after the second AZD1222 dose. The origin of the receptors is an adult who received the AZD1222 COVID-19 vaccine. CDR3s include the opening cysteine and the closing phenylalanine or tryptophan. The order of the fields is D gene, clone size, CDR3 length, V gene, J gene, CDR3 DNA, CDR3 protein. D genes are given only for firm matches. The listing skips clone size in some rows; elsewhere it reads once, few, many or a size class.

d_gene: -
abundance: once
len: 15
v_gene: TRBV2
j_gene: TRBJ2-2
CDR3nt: TGTGCCAGCAGATTCCGGGTGGATAGCACCGGGGAGCTGTTTTTT
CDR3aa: CASRFRVDSTGELFF

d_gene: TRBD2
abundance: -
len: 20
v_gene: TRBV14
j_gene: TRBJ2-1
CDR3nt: TGTGCCAGCAGCCAAGACGGTGGGAGCGGGAGGGGGTTTCCCTACAATGAGCAGTTCTTC
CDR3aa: CASSQDGGSGRGFPYNEQFF

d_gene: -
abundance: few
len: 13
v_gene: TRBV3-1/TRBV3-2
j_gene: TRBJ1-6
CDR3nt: TGTGCCAGCAGCCAACAAGATAATTCACCCCTCCACTTT
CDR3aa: CASSQQDNSPLHF

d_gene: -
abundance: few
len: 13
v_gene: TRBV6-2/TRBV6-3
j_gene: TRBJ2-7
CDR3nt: TGTGCCAGCAGTCAAGACTCCACCTACGAGCAGTACTTC
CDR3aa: CASSQDSTYEQYF

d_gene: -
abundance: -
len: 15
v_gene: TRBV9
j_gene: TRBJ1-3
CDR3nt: TGTGCCAGCAGCGATACCCCCGGCACCGGAAACACCATATATTTT
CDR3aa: CASSDTPGTGNTIYF

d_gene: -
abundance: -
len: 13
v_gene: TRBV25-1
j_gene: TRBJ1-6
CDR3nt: TGTGCCAGCAGTGAACAAGACAGTTCACCCCTCCACTTT
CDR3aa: CASSEQDSSPLHF

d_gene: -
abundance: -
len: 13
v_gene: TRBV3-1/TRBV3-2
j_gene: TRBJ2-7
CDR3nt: TGTGCCAGCAGCCACAGGGCGGGGACTGGGCAGTACTTC
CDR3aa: CASSHRAGTGQYF

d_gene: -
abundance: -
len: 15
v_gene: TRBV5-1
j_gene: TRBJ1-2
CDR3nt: TGCGCCAGCAGCTTGGTTCGGGGGCTTTACTATGGCTACACCTTC
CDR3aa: CASSLVRGLYYGYTF

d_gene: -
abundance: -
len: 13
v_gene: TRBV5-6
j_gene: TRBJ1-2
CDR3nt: TGTGCCAGCAGCTTGGGGGACGGATATGGCTACACCTTC
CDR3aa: CASSLGDGYGYTF

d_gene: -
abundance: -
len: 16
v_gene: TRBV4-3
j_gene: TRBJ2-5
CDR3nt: TGCGCCAGCAGCCAAGGTGGGGGGCAGGTTCTAGAGACCCAGTACTTC
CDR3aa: CASSQGGGQVLETQYF

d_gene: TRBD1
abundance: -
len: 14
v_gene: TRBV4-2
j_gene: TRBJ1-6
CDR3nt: TGTGCCAGCAGCCAAGATAGGGACAGGGGGGCCCTCCACTTT
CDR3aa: CASSQDRDRGALHF

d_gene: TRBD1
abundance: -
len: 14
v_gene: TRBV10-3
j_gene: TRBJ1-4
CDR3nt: TGTGCCATCAGTGAGAACAGGGGGAGTGAAAAACTGTTTTTT
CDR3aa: CAISENRGSEKLFF

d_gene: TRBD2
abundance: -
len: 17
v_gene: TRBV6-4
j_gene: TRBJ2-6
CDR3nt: TGTGCCAGCAGTGACTCCTCGGGAGGGTCTGGGGCCAACGTCCTGACTTTC
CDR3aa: CASSDSSGGSGANVLTF

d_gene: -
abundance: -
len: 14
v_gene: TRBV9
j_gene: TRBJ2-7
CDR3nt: TGTGCCAGCAGCGGGGCGAAGGGAGATTACGAGCAGTACTTC
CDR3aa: CASSGAKGDYEQYF